What follows are 21 T cell receptor beta chains derived from one specimen sequenced in a study of identical twins. TCRdb redid the calling of the 5' RACE reads with MiXCR, one entry per CDR3 protein. The table lists under 250,000 distinct CDR3 sequences, approximately 7.3% of them singletons. The sample also formed part of further work on yellow fever vaccine responses in identical twins.

Sequences were obtained from CD8+ T cells sorted from blood. The source of these receptors is a woman younger than 30 in good health.

This chain joins TRBV5-1 and TRBJ2-2, with D uncertain. Germline CDR1 and CDR2: SGHRS and YFSETQ. The CDR3 sequence is 14 residues long. V was pared by 1 base and J by 7 bases, with 11 bases between. CDR3 loop: CASSLNRAGGELFF. The CDR3 nucleotides read TGCGCCAGCAGCTTGAATAGGGCAGGCGGGGAGCTGTTTTTT. Full variable domain (outside the CDR3, taken from reference TRBV5-1 and TRBJ2-2): KAGVTQTPRYLIKTRGQQVTLSCSPISGHRSVSWYQQTPGQGLQFLFEYFSETQRNKGNFPGRFSGRQFSNSRSEMNVSTLELGDSALYLCASSLNRAGGELFFGEGSRLTVL.

This clonotype was picked up a small number of times. V usage is TRBV3-1 and J usage is TRBJ2-5, with D perhaps assigned TRBD1 or TRBD2 (5 bases each). The V end was cut by 6 bases, the J end by 5 bases, with 19 bases between. The CDR3 contains 15 residues. CDR1 is LGHDT and CDR2 is YNNKEL in the germline V gene (reference sequence). This CDR3 reads CASRVRRGVMETQYF. CDR3 nucleotides: TGTGCCAGCAGAGTGCGTAGGGGAGTTATGGAGACCCAGTACTTC.

The chain combines TRBV4-1 with TRBJ2-1, with 9 nucleotides matching TRBD1. Germline V gene lookup returns CDR1 MGHRA and CDR2 YSYEKL. Trimming cost V 3 bases and J 6 bases; bases outside gene matches: 3. The CDR3 spans 14 residues. The CDR3 coding sequence is TGCGCCAGCAGCCAGTCGACAGGGGGCAATGAGCAGTTCTTC. Translated, it gives CASSQSTGGNEQFF.

Ten or more counts support this clonotype. J is TRBJ2-2 and V is TRBV4-1; D ambiguous. V was clipped by 2 bases and J by 4 bases, with 11 bases between them. CDR1 is MGHRA, CDR2 YSYEKL, per germline. The CDR3 covers 15 residues. CDR3 region: CASSQTVLFTGELFF. The DNA for the CDR3 is TGCGCCAGCAGCCAAACGGTCCTCTTCACCGGGGAGCTGTTTTTT.

V and J are TRBV19 and TRBJ2-7; either TRBD1 or TRBD2 may supply D (6 bases each). The V and J ends lost 5 bases and 1 base respectively, with 15 bases between them. Germline lookup yields CDR1 LNHDA and CDR2 SQIVND (reference sequence). The CDR3 totals 15 residues. The CDR3 spells CASSPAWGASYEQYF. In DNA, the CDR3 is TGTGCCAGTAGTCCCGCCTGGGGGGCATCCTACGAGCAGTACTTC.

This clonotype was observed at least ten times. The chain links TRBV20-1 to TRBJ2-1, with D uncertain. V dropped 5 bases and J dropped 5 bases, with 10 bases sitting between them. The V gene's germline CDR1 is DFQATT and CDR2 SNEGSKA (reference sequence). The CDR3 covers 12 residues. CDR3 sequence reads: CSAQLHDNEQFF. Here the CDR3 DNA reads TGCAGTGCTCAGTTACACGACAATGAGCAGTTCTTC.

This clonotype was seen at least ten times. The chain combines TRBV12-3 or TRBV12-4 with TRBJ1-1; 7 nucleotides match TRBD1. The CDR3 runs to 13 residues. V lost 3 bases to trimming and J lost 4 bases; unmatched junction nucleotides: 2. The CDR3 bases are TGTGCCAGCAGTTTCCAGGGGGGCACTGAAGCTTTCTTT. It translates to CASSFQGGTEAFF.

The chain uses TRBV6-6 and TRBJ1-3; D remains ambiguous. The germline V gene has CDR1 MNHNY and CDR2 SVGAGI (reference sequence). V lost 4 bases, J lost 7 bases, and 11 bases lay in between. The CDR3 runs 13 residues. CDR3 nucleotide sequence: TGTGCCAGCAGTTCGGCAGACCGGAACACCATATATTTT. Translating it yields CASSSADRNTIYF.

This clonotype was seen many times. The rearrangement uses TRBV20-1 and TRBJ1-1; 8 bases align to TRBD1. J gave up 5 bases and V 1 base, and 0 bases lay outside the gene matches. CDR1 DFQATT and CDR2 SNEGSKA come from the germline V gene (reference sequence). This CDR3 contains 12 residues. For the CDR3, the DNA is TGCAGTGCTAGAGGACAGGGGACTGAAGCTTTCTTT. Protein: CSARGQGTEAFF.

This clonotype showed up many times. This chain uses TRBV10-3 with TRBJ2-3, with D hard to call. Germline values: CDR1 ENHRY, CDR2 SYGVKD. This CDR3 comprises 16 residues. Trimming stripped 1 base from V and 0 bases from J, with 11 bases between. CDR3 loop: CAISELAPDSTDTQYF. The CDR3 region has the DNA TGTGCCATCAGTGAGTTAGCTCCGGATAGCACAGATACGCAGTATTTT.

This chain uses TRBV12-3 or TRBV12-4 with TRBJ1-5; unclear D gene. The germline V and J ends were trimmed by 10 bases and 1 base, with 14 bases remaining between them. CDR3 length: 14 amino acids. CDR3 residues: CATRDGGSNQPQHF. DNA of the CDR3: TGTGCCACCAGAGATGGTGGGAGCAATCAGCCCCAGCATTTT.

This clonotype was counted only a few times. This rearrangement joins TRBV20-1 to TRBJ1-1; D is unresolved. This CDR3 spans 13 amino acids. Germline values: CDR1 DFQATT, CDR2 SNEGSKA (reference sequence). Trimming shortened V by 3 bases and J by 2 bases, and 10 bases separated the two germline ends. CDR3 in amino acids: CSASARSNTEAFF. The DNA for the CDR3 is TGCAGTGCTAGTGCCAGATCAAACACTGAAGCTTTCTTT.

There are many counts of this clonotype. The rearrangement links TRBV7-9 to TRBJ2-1; tentatively, D is TRBD2 (5 bases). The CDR3 is made up of 14 amino acids. Looked up from germline, CDR1 is SEHNR and CDR2 is FQNEAQ (reference sequence). Trimming left V 5 bases short and J 9 bases short, with 17 bases between. The CDR3 loop reads CASSHSSRAGEQFF. As DNA, the CDR3 is TGTGCCAGCAGCCATTCCTCTCGGGCGGGTGAGCAGTTCTTC.

The rearrangement joins TRBV2 to TRBJ2-7; 12 bases match TRBD2. Germline V CDR1 and CDR2: SNHLY, FYNNEI. CDR3 length equals 15 residues. J gave up 1 base and V 4 bases, and 2 bases lay outside the gene matches. The CDR3 sequence is CASSAGTSGSYEQYF. The CDR3 bases are TGTGCCAGCAGTGCGGGGACTAGCGGGTCCTACGAGCAGTACTTC.

In its sample, this clonotype was seen a few times. The chain uses TRBV7-9 and TRBJ2-7, with a possible D match to TRBD2 (6 bases). The germline V and J ends were trimmed by 0 bases and 11 bases, with 11 bases remaining between them. The CDR3 totals 12 residues. Germline CDR1 SEHNR, CDR2 FQNEAQ (reference sequence). The CDR3: CASSLAGDSKYV. The CDR3 region has the DNA TGTGCCAGCAGCTTAGCGGGGGACTCGAAGTACGTC.

This clonotype came up many times. The gene calls are TRBV5-1 and TRBJ2-1; no firm D call. Germline-derived CDR1 and CDR2 are SGHRS and YFSETQ. V was cut by 0 bases and J by 2 bases, with 12 bases left in between. The CDR3 contains 16 residues. The chain's CDR3 is CASSLEGSVPYNEQFF. DNA of the CDR3: TGCGCCAGCAGCTTGGAGGGCAGTGTGCCCTACAATGAGCAGTTCTTC.

This clonotype was seen more than once but under ten times. The gene calls are TRBV29-1 and TRBJ1-1, with TRBD1 as a possible D gene (5 bases). From germline, CDR1 is SQVTM and CDR2 ANQGSEA. The CDR3 covers 11 residues. The V end was cut by 6 bases, the J end by 6 bases, with 11 bases between. The CDR3 coding sequence is TGCAGCGTGGGTAAGGGGTCTGAAGCTTTCTTT. Translated: CSVGKGSEAFF.

This clonotype occurred a few times. DNA of the CDR3: TGTGCCAGCAGCCAAGATTTCTCCGAGACCCAGTACTTC. Its translation is CASSQDFSETQYF. The chain couples TRBV3-1 to TRBJ2-5; D remains unclear. The CDR3 is 13 amino acids. Germline-derived CDR1 and CDR2 are LGHDT and YNNKEL (reference sequence). V was pared by 0 bases and J by 5 bases, with 7 bases between.

The rearrangement links TRBV20-1 to TRBJ1-1, with D maybe TRBD1 (5 bases). With 1 base removed from V and 6 bases from J, the gap between germline ends came to 15 bases. The CDR3 spans 14 residues. CDR1 is DFQATT and CDR2 is SNEGSKA in the germline V gene (reference sequence). CDR3 nucleotide sequence: TGCAGTGCTAGAGCCGATACGGTGGGGCCTGAAGCTTTCTTT. Protein: CSARADTVGPEAFF.

This chain connects TRBV4-2 to TRBJ2-1; no firm D call. Trimming removed 0 bases at V and 8 bases at J, with 14 bases between. The germline V gene encodes CDR1 LGHNA and CDR2 YNFKEQ. This CDR3 contains 15 residues. The CDR3 bases are TGTGCCAGCAGCCAAGATTTATGGGGTACGGATGAGCAGTTCTTC. Its protein product is CASSQDLWGTDEQFF.

In this sample, this clonotype turned up a few times. The chain carries TRBV10-3 and TRBJ2-7, with D possibly matching TRBD1 (6 bases). This CDR3 contains 14 residues. Trimming removed 2 bases at V and 2 bases at J, with 10 bases between. Germline V lookup: CDR1 ENHRY, CDR2 SYGVKD. The CDR3 is CAISERRDTYEQYV. The CDR3 bases are TGTGCCATCAGTGAGCGCAGGGACACCTACGAGCAGTACGTC.